What follows are 22 T cell receptor beta chains derived from one specimen sequenced in a study of T cell responses to AZD1222 COVID-19 vaccine. The method was immunoSEQ multiplex PCR; TCRdb's version includes in-frame clones alone and lacks a portion of them. The data contain 130,000 to 150,000 clones, roughly nine tenths of them singletons. The source material was peripheral blood, sampled on day 0 of AZD1222 vaccination. Receptors were obtained from an adult in good health.

The V gene is TRBV12-3 or TRBV12-4, the J gene TRBJ2-2, with 7 bases aligning to TRBD2. The CDR3 runs 13 residues. V shed 4 bases, J shed 9 bases, and the junction held 5 bases outside the gene matches. The CDR3 reads CASSSLANRELFF. CDR3 coding DNA: TGTGCCAGCAGTTCACTAGCGAACCGGGAGCTGTTTTTT.

The V and J genes are TRBV6-1 and TRBJ2-6; 7 bases line up with TRBD1. CDR1 and CDR2 from the germline V gene are MNHNS and SASEGT. V was pared by 2 bases and J by 0 bases, with 4 bases of the junction left unmatched. The CDR3 has 17 amino acids. The CDR3 DNA reads as TGTGCCAGCAGTGAAACCGGGACAGCCTCTGGGGCCAACGTCCTGACTTTC. The encoded protein is CASSETGTASGANVLTF.

In its sample, this clone was seen a few times. The CDR3 protein is CASGLAPGNTGELFF. Here the CDR3 DNA reads TGTGCTAGTGGTTTGGCCCCGGGGAACACCGGGGAGCTGTTTTTT. The chain links TRBV12-5 to TRBJ2-2; D not resolved. Between the trimmed V and J ends, which lost 1 base and 1 base, there was a span of 7 bases. Germline V CDR1 and CDR2: LGHNT, FRNRAP. This CDR3 region has 15 residues.

With respect to this clone: Additional DNA sequences in this sample encode the identical CDR3. The V gene is TRBV18, the J gene TRBJ2-2; D gene uncertain. The CDR3 extends over 14 amino acids. Germline CDR1 is KGHSH and CDR2 is LQKENI. The germline V and J ends were trimmed by 2 bases and 1 base, with 5 bases remaining between them. CDR3 coding DNA: TGTGCCAGCTCACCAGGGTTGAACACCGGGGAGCTGTTTTTT. Its protein product is CASSPGLNTGELFF. The variable domain in full, completed from reference TRBV18 and TRBJ2-2, reads NAGVMQNPRHLVRRRGQEARLRCSPMKGHSHVYWYRQLPEEGLKFMVYLQKENIIDESGMPKERFSAEFPKEGPSILRIQQVVRGDSAAYFCASSPGLNTGELFFGEGSRLTVL.

This clone was seen a single time. CDR3 DNA sequence: TGTGCCTGGAGTGTACCGGACGTTTTCCCCGAAGCGAACACTGAAGCTTTCTTT. It specifies CAWSVPDVFPEANTEAFF. The V call is TRBV30, the J call TRBJ1-1; D is unclear. Germline CDR1 and CDR2: GTSNPN and SVGIG (reference sequence). V lost 0 bases and J 1 base, leaving 21 bases between the germline ends. This CDR3 region has 18 residues.

The V call is TRBV5-6, the J call TRBJ1-3; 10 nucleotides align to TRBD1. Germline assignment: CDR1 SGHDT and CDR2 YYEEEE. This CDR3 comprises 17 residues. After removal of 2 bases from V and 3 bases from J, the junction contained 8 bases not matched to a gene. CDR3 DNA: TGTGCCAGCAGCTTCAAACGGACAGGGGGTATTGGAAACACCATATATTTT. Its protein is CASSFKRTGGIGNTIYF. Filled out from reference TRBV5-6 and TRBJ1-3, the complete variable domain reads DAGVTQSPTHLIKTRGQQVTLRCSPKSGHDTVSWYQQALGQGPQFIFQYYEEEERQRGNFPDRFSGHQFPNYSSELNVNALLLGDSALYLCASSFKRTGGIGNTIYFGEGSWLTVV.

This rearrangement joins TRBV5-4 to TRBJ1-2; D remains unclear. The CDR3 has 14 residues. V lost 0 bases, J lost 6 bases, and 12 bases lay in between. Germline CDR1 and CDR2: SGHNT and YYREEE (reference sequence). CDR3: CASSLGEGGHGYTF. In nucleotides, the CDR3 is TGTGCCAGCAGCTTGGGGGAGGGAGGTCATGGCTACACCTTC.

About this clone: Other DNA sequences of this sample code for an identical CDR3. The chain couples TRBV5-1 to TRBJ2-7, with D tentatively TRBD2 (5 bases). Trimming removed 0 bases at V and 5 bases at J, with 12 bases between. The CDR3 totals 14 residues. CDR1 is SGHRS and CDR2 is YFSETQ in the germline V gene. CDR3 coding DNA: TGCGCCAGCAGCTTGGAAGGAGGCAGCCACGAGCAGTACTTC. Encoded protein: CASSLEGGSHEQYF.

This clone was counted a single time. This rearrangement joins TRBV24-1 to TRBJ2-3; D is possibly TRBD2 (7 bases). Trimming took 5 bases from V and 0 from J, leaving 26 bases between them. Germline CDR1 and CDR2: KGHDR and SFDVKD. The CDR3 has 20 amino acids. The CDR3 spells CATSGIASPERGASTDTQYF. CDR3 nucleotides: TGTGCCACCAGTGGTATTGCCTCACCAGAACGGGGGGCGAGCACAGATACGCAGTATTTT.

J is TRBJ2-3 and V is TRBV6-6; the D gene is possibly TRBD1 (5 bases). CDR1 is MNHNY, CDR2 SVGAGI, per germline (reference sequence). The V gene lost 6 bases and the J gene lost 2 bases, with 12 bases spanning the gap. The CDR3 is made up of 14 amino acids. The CDR3 region is CASRPEGATDTQYF. The CDR3 DNA follows: TGTGCCAGCAGACCCGAAGGGGCCACAGATACGCAGTATTTT.

The chain links TRBV4-1 to TRBJ2-7; 8 bases are a match to TRBD1. The CDR3 is 16 amino acids. Germline V gene lookup returns CDR1 MGHRA and CDR2 YSYEKL. With V trimmed by 0 bases and J by 4 bases, 8 bases remained unmatched. This CDR3 reads CASSQEYDRGMYEQYF. The CDR3 nucleotides read TGCGCCAGCAGCCAAGAATACGACAGGGGTATGTACGAGCAGTACTTC.

The chain links TRBV3-1 (or the pseudogene TRBV3-2) to TRBJ2-5, with TRBD2 matching over 7 bases. Losses at the gene ends were 0 bases for V and 4 bases for J; bases not matched to a gene: 5. Germline V gives CDR1 LGHDT, CDR2 YNNKEL (reference sequence). The length of the CDR3 is 15 residues. CDR3 amino acids: CASSQDRDYTETQYF. DNA for the CDR3: TGTGCCAGCAGCCAAGACCGGGACTACACAGAGACCCAGTACTTC.

This chain connects TRBV2 to TRBJ1-5; no clear D gene. The CDR3 length is 14 residues. Germline V gene data show CDR1 as SNHLY and CDR2 as FYNNEI. V was clipped by 4 bases and J by 6 bases, with 13 bases between them. This CDR3 is CASSAGSVSQPQHF. The CDR3 DNA reads TGTGCCAGCAGTGCGGGCAGCGTCAGTCAGCCCCAGCATTTT.

The CDR3 spells CASSGVSATEQFF. CDR3 bases: TGTGCCAGCTCAGGGGTAAGTGCTACTGAGCAGTTCTTC. V is TRBV7-2 and J is TRBJ2-1, with a tentative D call TRBD1 (6 bases). The CDR3 sequence is 13 residues long. The V and J ends lost 8 bases and 9 bases respectively, with 17 bases between them. Germline lookup yields CDR1 SGHTA and CDR2 FQGNSA.

The V gene is TRBV18, the J gene TRBJ1-3; maybe TRBD1 (5 bases). V lost 4 bases and J 0 bases, leaving 7 bases between the germline ends. The CDR3 is 14 residues long. CDR1 KGHSH and CDR2 LQKENI come from the germline V gene. The DNA of the CDR3 is TGTGCCAGCTCACAGACAGACTCTGGAAACACCATATATTTT. Translating it yields CASSQTDSGNTIYF.

This clone was observed a single time. V usage is TRBV19 and J usage is TRBJ1-4; TRBD1 agrees at 9 bases. Germline V CDR1 and CDR2: LNHDA, SQIVND (reference sequence). V shed 3 bases, J shed 5 bases, and the junction held 4 bases outside the gene matches. CDR3 length equals 15 residues. The CDR3 is CASSMDRGGNEKLFF. The CDR3 DNA reads TGTGCCAGTAGTATGGACAGGGGCGGGAATGAAAAACTGTTTTTT.

This sequence joins TRBV5-3 and TRBJ2-5; 10 bases line up with TRBD1. TRBV5-3 is an open reading frame, and its role is uncertain. The CDR3 is made up of 14 amino acids. V was pared by 4 bases and J by 3 bases, with 3 bases of the junction left unmatched. CDR3 sequence reads: CARSAGTGEETQYF. In nucleotides, the CDR3 is TGTGCCAGAAGCGCAGGGACAGGGGAAGAGACCCAGTACTTC.

As DNA, the CDR3 is TGTGCCAGCAGCTTAGTGCAGCCCGAAGCTTTCTTT. This translates into CASSLVQPEAFF. The V and J genes are TRBV7-9 and TRBJ1-1; D not certain. The CDR3 consists of 12 residues. Looked up from germline, CDR1 is SEHNR and CDR2 is FQNEAQ (reference sequence). V was pared by 1 base and J by 8 bases, with 8 bases between.

The chain recombines TRBV20-1 with TRBJ1-3; unclear D gene. Trimming removed 3 bases at V and 10 bases at J, with 16 bases between. There are 13 residues in the CDR3. CDR1 DFQATT and CDR2 SNEGSKA come from the germline V gene (reference sequence). CDR3 coding DNA: TGCAGTGCTAGTAGGCAGACCGCCGGGACCATATATTTT. Translated: CSASRQTAGTIYF.

This chain connects TRBV11-2 to TRBJ2-5; 12 bases are a match to TRBD2. Germline-derived CDR1 and CDR2 are SGHAT and FQNNGV. This CDR3 contains 16 residues. The ends lost 5 bases at V and 2 bases at J; junction bases unmatched: 6. The CDR3 DNA reads TGTGCCAGCAGCCACCGGACTAGCGGGGCGCAAGAGACCCAGTACTTC. It yields the protein CASSHRTSGAQETQYF. Using reference TRBV11-2 and TRBJ2-5 for the parts outside the CDR3, the full variable domain is EAGVAQSPRYKIIEKRQSVAFWCNPISGHATLYWYQQILGQGPKLLIQFQNNGVVDDSQLPKDRFSAERLKGVDSTLKIQPAKLEDSAVYLCASSHRTSGAQETQYFGPGTRLLVL.

CDR3 coding DNA: TGTGCCAGCTCACCAGGGGAGACCCAGTACTTC. It translates to CASSPGETQYF. The gene calls are TRBV18 and TRBJ2-5; D call uncertain. Looked up from germline, CDR1 is KGHSH and CDR2 is LQKENI. The CDR3 sequence is 11 residues long. The V end lost 2 bases, the J end lost 5 bases, and 3 bases lay between the germline ends.

This rearrangement joins TRBV9 to TRBJ1-5; 9 positions agree with TRBD1. CDR3 length: 16 amino acids. Losses at the gene ends were 4 bases for V and 0 bases for J; bases not matched to a gene: 5. CDR1 and CDR2 from the germline V gene are SGDLS and YYNGEE. The CDR3 DNA sequence: TGTGCCAGCAGCCCGGGGACAGGGTTTAGCAATCAGCCCCAGCATTTT. Protein product: CASSPGTGFSNQPQHF.